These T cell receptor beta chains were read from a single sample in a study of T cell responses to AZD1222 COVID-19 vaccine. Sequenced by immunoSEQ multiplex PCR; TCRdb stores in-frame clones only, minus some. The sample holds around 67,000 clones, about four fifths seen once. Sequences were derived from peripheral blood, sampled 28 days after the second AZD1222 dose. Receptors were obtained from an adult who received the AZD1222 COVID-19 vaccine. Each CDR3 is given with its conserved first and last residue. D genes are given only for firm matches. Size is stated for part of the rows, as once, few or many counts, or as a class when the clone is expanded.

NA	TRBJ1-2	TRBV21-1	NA	TGTGCCAGCAGCCCCGCCGACAGGTCCTATGGCTACACCTTC	CASSPADRSYGYTF
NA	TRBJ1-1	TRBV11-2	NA	TGTGCCAGCAGCTTAAATGGGGGCGATAGTGAAGCTTTCTTT	CASSLNGGDSEAFF
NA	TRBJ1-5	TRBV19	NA	TGTGCCGCCCGGGCCTTAGGCGGGCCCCAGCATTTT	CAARALGGPQHF
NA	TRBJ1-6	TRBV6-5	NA	TGTGCCAGCGGGGGGGAGAGCTCCTATAATTCACCCCTCCACTTT	CASGGESSYNSPLHF
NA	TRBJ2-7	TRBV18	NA	TGTGCCAGCTCACCGTCGCGCTACGAGCAGTACTTC	CASSPSRYEQYF
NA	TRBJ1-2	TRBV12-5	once	TGTGCTAGTGGTTTAGGGCAGGGAAGTGCCACCTTC	CASGLGQGSATF
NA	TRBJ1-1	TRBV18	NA	TGTGCCAGCTCACCTCAGGGAAGTACTGAAGCTTTCTTT	CASSPQGSTEAFF
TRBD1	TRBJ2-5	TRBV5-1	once	TGCGCCAGCAGCATAGGACAGGGGGCTGGGGTGGCGACCCAGTACTTC	CASSIGQGAGVATQYF
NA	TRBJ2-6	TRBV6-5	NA	TGTGCCGGACTTACGTGGGGGGCCAACGTCCTGACTTTC	CAGLTWGANVLTF
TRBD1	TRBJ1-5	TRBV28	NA	TGTGCCAGCAGAGCTGACAGGGTCAATCAGCCCCAGCATTTT	CASRADRVNQPQHF
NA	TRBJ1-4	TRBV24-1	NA	TGTGCCACCAGTGAACCAGGGACAAGAAAACTGTTTTTT	CATSEPGTRKLFF
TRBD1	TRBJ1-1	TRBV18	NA	TGTGCCAGCTCACCGGCACAGGGGGCTCGAGGAACTGAAGCTTTCTTT	CASSPAQGARGTEAFF
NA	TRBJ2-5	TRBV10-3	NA	TGTGCCACACGGGCCTTCCAAGAGACCCAGTACTTC	CATRAFQETQYF
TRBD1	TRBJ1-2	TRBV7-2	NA	TGTGCCAGCAGCTTAGCGGGACAGGCTAACTATGGCTACACCTTC	CASSLAGQANYGYTF
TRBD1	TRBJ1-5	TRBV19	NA	TGTGCCAGTACCACAGGGGGAAGGGGCAATCAGCCCCAGCATTTT	CASTTGGRGNQPQHF
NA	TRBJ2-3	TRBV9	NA	TGTGCCAGCAGCGTAGGGCAAGCTGTCTGGACAGATACGCAGTATTTT	CASSVGQAVWTDTQYF
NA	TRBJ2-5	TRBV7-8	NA	TGTGCCAGCAGCCCCACCGAGACCCAGTACTTC	CASSPTETQYF
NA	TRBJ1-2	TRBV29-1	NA	TGCAGCGTTGAAGCCTATCTAAGTAGGGCGAGCCACTATGGCTACACCTTC	CSVEAYLSRASHYGYTF
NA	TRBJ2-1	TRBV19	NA	TGTGCCAGTAGTATAGATGGGGCGAGACTGAGAGAGCAGTTCTTC	CASSIDGARLREQFF
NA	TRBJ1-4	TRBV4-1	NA	TGCGCCAGCGGGCACAGGGTGACCGGTGAAAAACTGTTTTTT	CASGHRVTGEKLFF
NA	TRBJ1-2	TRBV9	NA	TGTGCCAGCAGCGTACGATCCGACTATGGCTACACCTTC	CASSVRSDYGYTF
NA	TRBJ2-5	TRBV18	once	TGTGCCAGCTCACCCCCAGGTCAAGAGACCCAGTACTTC	CASSPPGQETQYF
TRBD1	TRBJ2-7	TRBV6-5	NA	TGTGCCAGCAGCAGGGACAGGGGCTACGAGCAGTACTTC	CASSRDRGYEQYF
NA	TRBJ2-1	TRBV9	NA	TGTGCCAGCAGCCAAGCTACCAATGAGCAGTTCTTC	CASSQATNEQFF
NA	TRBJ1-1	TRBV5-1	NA	TGCGCCAGCAGCCCCCAGTTGAGCACTGAAGCTTTCTTT	CASSPQLSTEAFF
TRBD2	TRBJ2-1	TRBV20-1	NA	TGCAGTGCTAGTAGCCGGGGGGGCCCGTTAAGCTCCTACAATGAGCAGTTCTTC	CSASSRGGPLSSYNEQFF
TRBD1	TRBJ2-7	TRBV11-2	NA	TGTGCCAGCAGCACCCCGGACAGGGGGATCTTCGAGCAGTACTTC	CASSTPDRGIFEQYF
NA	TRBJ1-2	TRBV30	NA	TGTGCCTGGAGTGGGGGGAGGGGCGGCTACACCTTC	CAWSGGRGGYTF
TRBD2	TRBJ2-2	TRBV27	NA	TGTGCCAGCAGGGAGCGGGGAACCGGGGAGCTGTTTTTT	CASRERGTGELFF
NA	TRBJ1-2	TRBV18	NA	TGTGCCAGCTCCCAAGGGCCCGGCAGCTTGGACGGCTACACCTTC	CASSQGPGSLDGYTF
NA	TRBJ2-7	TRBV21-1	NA	TGTGCCAGCGGGGGTGCGATATACGAGCAGTACTTC	CASGGAIYEQYF
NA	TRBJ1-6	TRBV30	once	TGTGCCTGGAGTGTACCCCGGGGATATGGTTCACCCCTCCACTTT	CAWSVPRGYGSPLHF
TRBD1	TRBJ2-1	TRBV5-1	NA	TGCGCCAGCAGCTACCAAGCGGGACAGGGGGCTTACAATGAGCAGTTCTTC	CASSYQAGQGAYNEQFF
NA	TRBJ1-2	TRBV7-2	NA	TGTGCCAGCAGCTTAGTCGGGTTCCTCTATGGCTACACCTTC	CASSLVGFLYGYTF
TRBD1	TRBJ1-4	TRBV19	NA	TGTGCCAGTAGTTTCCAGGGGGCAACTAATGAAAAACTGTTTTTT	CASSFQGATNEKLFF
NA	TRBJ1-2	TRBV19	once	TGTGCCAGTAGTAAACAAATAATCCAGGACTATGGCTACACCTTC	CASSKQIIQDYGYTF
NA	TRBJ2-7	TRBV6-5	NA	TGTGCCAGCAGATGGGACGGCTCCTACGAGCAGTACTTC	CASRWDGSYEQYF
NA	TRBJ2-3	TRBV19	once	TGTGCCAGTGCCAAGCCAGGGAGCACAGATACGCAGTATTTT	CASAKPGSTDTQYF
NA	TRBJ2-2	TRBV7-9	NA	TGTGCCAGCAGCTTAGGCATGCGGGGTCCGGCCGGGGAGCTGTTTTTT	CASSLGMRGPAGELFF
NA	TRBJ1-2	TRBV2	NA	TGTGCCAGCAGTGTGACTAAGGATAACTATGGCTACACCTTC	CASSVTKDNYGYTF
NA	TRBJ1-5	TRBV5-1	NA	TGCGCCAGCAGCTTTGAAGGGGACCGCAATCAGCCCCAGCATTTT	CASSFEGDRNQPQHF
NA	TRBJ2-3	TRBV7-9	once	TGTGCCAGCAGCCGTGCAGCAGATACGCAGTATTTT	CASSRAADTQYF
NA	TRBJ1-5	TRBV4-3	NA	TGCGCCAGCAGCCAAGTTTCGAACAATCAGCCCCAGCATTTT	CASSQVSNNQPQHF
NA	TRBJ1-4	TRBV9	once	TGTGCCAGCAGCGTAGTTTCAGGGCAGGGTGAAAAACTGTTTTTT	CASSVVSGQGEKLFF
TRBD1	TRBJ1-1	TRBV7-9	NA	TGTGCCAGCAGCCCGCTACAGGGGCTGAGCACTGAAGCTTTCTTT	CASSPLQGLSTEAFF
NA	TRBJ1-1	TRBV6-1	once	TGTGCCAGCAGTTCCACGAACACTGAAGCTTTCTTT	CASSSTNTEAFF
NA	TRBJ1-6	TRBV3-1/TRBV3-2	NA	TGTGCCAGCCAACAGACAGATAATTCACCCCTCCACTTT	CASQQTDNSPLHF
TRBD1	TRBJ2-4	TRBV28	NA	TGTGCCAGCACCGGGACAGGGGGCAGGGACGCCAAAAACATTCAGTACTTC	CASTGTGGRDAKNIQYF
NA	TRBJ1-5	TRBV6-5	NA	TGTGCCAGCAGCGCTTTCCAATTGTACAATCAGCCCCAGCATTTT	CASSAFQLYNQPQHF
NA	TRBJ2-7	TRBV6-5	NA	TGTGCCGCCGAACAGGGCTACGAGCAGTACTTC	CAAEQGYEQYF
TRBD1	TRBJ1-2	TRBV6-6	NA	TGTGCCAGCCGGGACAGGGTGCGGGGCTACACCTTC	CASRDRVRGYTF
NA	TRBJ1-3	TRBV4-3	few	TGCGCCAGCAGCCAAGATCATCTTCGGGGGCCAGGAAACACCATATATTTT	CASSQDHLRGPGNTIYF
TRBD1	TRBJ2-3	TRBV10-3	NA	TGTGCCATCGGGGGCAGGGGGCTTGGCACAGATACGCAGTATTTT	CAIGGRGLGTDTQYF
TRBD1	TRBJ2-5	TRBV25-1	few	TGTGCCAGCAGTGAGCAACAGGGGGCGAAGACCCAGTACTTC	CASSEQQGAKTQYF
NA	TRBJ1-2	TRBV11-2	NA	TGTGCCAGCTACTCATGGCGACGTGGCTACACCTTC	CASYSWRRGYTF
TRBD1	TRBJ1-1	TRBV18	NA	TGTGCCAGCTCACCCGTAATGCCCGGGACAGGACGAAAAACTGAAGCTTTCTTT	CASSPVMPGTGRKTEAFF